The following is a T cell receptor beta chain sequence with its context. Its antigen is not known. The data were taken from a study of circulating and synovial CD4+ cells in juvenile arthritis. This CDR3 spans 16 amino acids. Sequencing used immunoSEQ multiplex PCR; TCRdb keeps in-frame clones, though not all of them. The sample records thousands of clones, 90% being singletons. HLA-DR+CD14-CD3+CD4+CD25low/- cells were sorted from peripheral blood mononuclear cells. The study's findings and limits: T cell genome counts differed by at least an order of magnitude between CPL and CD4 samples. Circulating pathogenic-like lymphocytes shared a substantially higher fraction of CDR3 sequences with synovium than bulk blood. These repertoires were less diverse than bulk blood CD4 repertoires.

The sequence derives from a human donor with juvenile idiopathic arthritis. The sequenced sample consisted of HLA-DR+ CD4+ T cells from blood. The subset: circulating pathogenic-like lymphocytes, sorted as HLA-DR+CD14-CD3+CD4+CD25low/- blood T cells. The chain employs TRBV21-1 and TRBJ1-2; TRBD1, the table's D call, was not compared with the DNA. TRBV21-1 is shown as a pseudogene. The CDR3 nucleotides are TGTGCCAGCAGCAAAGGGGGGCAGAAAGCTAACTATGGCTACACCTTC. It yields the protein CASSKGGQKANYGYTF.